These 10 T cell receptor beta chains were sequenced from one sample in a study of immune cell composition in non-small cell lung cancer. Sequencing was performed with immunoSEQ multiplex PCR; in TCRdb, only in-frame clones are kept and a portion is missing. Of almost 7,000 clones in the sample, 70% were seen once. The sample comprised lung tumor tissue. All receptors derive from a human donor with non-small cell lung cancer.

This clone was recorded only once. The gene calls are TRBV19 and TRBJ1-2; D uncertain. V lost 6 bases and J lost 4, with 15 bases in between. The CDR3 sequence is 14 residues long. Germline V gene lookup returns CDR1 LNHDA and CDR2 SQIVND (reference sequence). The CDR3 loop reads CASSRRTPGYGYTF. CDR3 in DNA: TGTGCCAGTAGCCGCAGAACCCCTGGCTATGGCTACACCTTC.

The chain carries TRBV28 and TRBJ1-6; 11 nucleotides match TRBD1. CDR3 length: 16 residues. J lost 11 bases, V lost 3 bases, and 9 bases had no gene match. CDR1 is MDHEN and CDR2 is SYDVKM in the germline V gene. The CDR3 DNA reads TGTGCCAGCAGTTTGTGGCGGACAGGGGGCGCCGCACCCCTCCACTTT. Translation: CASSLWRTGGAAPLHF.

The gene calls are TRBV5-5 and TRBJ2-7; D possibly corresponds to TRBD1 (6 bases). The CDR3 is 15 amino acids. Trimming removed 0 bases from V and 4 bases from J, with 14 bases in between. Germline V gene sequence: CDR1 SGHKS, CDR2 YYEKEE (reference sequence). CDR3 sequence: CASSLVPDREYEQYF. The CDR3 DNA sequence: TGTGCCAGCAGCTTGGTCCCGGACAGAGAATACGAGCAGTACTTC.

V usage is TRBV2 and J usage is TRBJ2-1, with 9 bases lining up with TRBD2. This CDR3 contains 15 residues. Looked up from germline, CDR1 is SNHLY and CDR2 is FYNNEI. The ends lost 4 bases at V and 3 bases at J; junction bases unmatched: 4. Written as DNA, the CDR3 is TGTGCCAGCAGTGTAGGGACTAGCAGCTACAATGAGCAGTTCTTC. The encoded protein is CASSVGTSSYNEQFF. The full variable domain, with the rest looked up from reference TRBV2 and TRBJ2-1, is EPEVTQTPSHQVTQMGQEVILRCVPISNHLYFYWYRQILGQKVEFLVSFYNNEISEKSEIFDDQFSVERPDGSNFTLKIRSTKLEDSAMYFCASSVGTSSYNEQFFGPGTRLTVL.

This chain connects TRBV10-2 to TRBJ1-5, with D possibly being TRBD1 (5 bases). V was cut by 3 bases and J by 3 bases, with 18 bases left in between. Germline-derived CDR1 and CDR2 are WSHSY and SAAADI. The CDR3 consists of 17 residues. This CDR3 is CASSENHGGNANQPQHF. DNA of the CDR3: TGCGCCAGCAGTGAAAATCATGGGGGGAACGCCAATCAGCCCCAGCATTTT.

This clone was seen a few times. The V and J genes are TRBV11-1 and TRBJ2-1; 9 nucleotides align to TRBD1. V dropped 2 bases and J dropped 2; count of bases not matched to a gene: 4. The CDR3 loop spans 16 amino acids. Germline loops: CDR1 SGHAT, CDR2 FQDESV (reference sequence). The CDR3 sequence is CASSLSGTGTYNEQFF. CDR3 nucleotide sequence: TGTGCCAGCAGCTTATCCGGGACAGGGACCTACAATGAGCAGTTCTTC.

This chain uses TRBV5-1 with TRBJ1-1, with 7 bases aligning to TRBD1. Trimming removed 1 base from V and 3 bases from J; junction bases left unmatched: 3. This CDR3 spans 14 amino acids. Per the germline V gene, CDR1 is SGHRS and CDR2 is YFSETQ. For the CDR3, the DNA is TGCGCCAGCAGCTTGCCCCAGGGGGACACTGAAGCTTTCTTT. Its translation is CASSLPQGDTEAFF.

CDR3 nucleotides: TGTGCCAGTAGTATAGATGCCCCGTCCGGGACAGGGAATGGCTACACCTTC. Translating gives CASSIDAPSGTGNGYTF. J is TRBJ1-2 and V is TRBV19; TRBD1 aligns across 9 bases. The V gene's germline CDR1 is LNHDA and CDR2 SQIVND (reference sequence). CDR3 size: 17 residues. The V gene end was trimmed by 0 bases and the J gene end by 6 bases; junction bases not matched to a gene: 11.

The chain uses TRBV5-4 and TRBJ1-1; 9 positions agree with TRBD1. The CDR3 is 16 amino acids. V lost 6 bases to trimming and J lost 5 bases; unmatched junction nucleotides: 14. The germline CDR1 and CDR2 sequences are SGHNT and YYREEE (reference sequence). CDR3 sequence reads: CASTMAEQGAVTEAFF. CDR3 bases: TGTGCCAGCACCATGGCGGAACAGGGGGCAGTAACTGAAGCTTTCTTT.

In its sample, this clone was seen a few times. The chain has TRBV19 and TRBJ1-2; TRBD1 matches at 9 bases. J gave up 4 bases and V 5 bases, and 5 bases lay outside the gene matches. CDR3 length: 14 amino acids. Looked up from germline, CDR1 is LNHDA and CDR2 is SQIVND (reference sequence). The CDR3 DNA reads as TGTGCCAGTAGTCGGACAGGGGAAGGCTATGGCTACACCTTC. Its protein product is CASSRTGEGYGYTF. The full variable domain, rest sourced from reference TRBV19 and TRBJ1-2, is DGGITQSPKYLFRKEGQNVTLSCEQNLNHDAMYWYRQDPGQGLRLIYYSQIVNDFQKGDIAEGYSVSREKKESFPLTVTSAQKNPTAFYLCASSRTGEGYGYTFGSGTRLTVV.